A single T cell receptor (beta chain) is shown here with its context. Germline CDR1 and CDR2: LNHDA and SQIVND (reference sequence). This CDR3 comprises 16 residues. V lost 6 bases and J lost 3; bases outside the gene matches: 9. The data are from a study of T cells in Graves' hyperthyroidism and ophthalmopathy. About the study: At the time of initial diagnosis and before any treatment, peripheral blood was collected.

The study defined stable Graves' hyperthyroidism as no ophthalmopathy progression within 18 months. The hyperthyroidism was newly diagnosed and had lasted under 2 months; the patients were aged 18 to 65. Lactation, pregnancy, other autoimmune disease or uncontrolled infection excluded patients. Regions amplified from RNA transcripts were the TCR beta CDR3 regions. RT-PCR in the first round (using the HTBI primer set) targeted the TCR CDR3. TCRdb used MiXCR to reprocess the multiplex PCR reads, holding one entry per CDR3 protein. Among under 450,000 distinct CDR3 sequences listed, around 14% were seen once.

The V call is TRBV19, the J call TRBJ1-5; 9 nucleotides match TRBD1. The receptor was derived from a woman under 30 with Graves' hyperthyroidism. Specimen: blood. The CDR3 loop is CASREGGTGNNQPQHF. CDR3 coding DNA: TGTGCCAGTAGGGAAGGTGGGACAGGGAACAATCAGCCCCAGCATTTT.